The T cell receptor (beta chain) under discussion was sequenced for a study of T-cell memory formation after mild COVID-19. Regarding the study as a whole: Clones that got smaller from day 15 to 85 had even CD4/CD8, while clones growing later tipped toward CD4+. CD8+ contracting clones occupied EMRA, while CD4+ ones occupied mainly CM and EM. There was no confirmation that second-wave clones peaking on day 37 were SARS-CoV-2 specific.

As to this clonotype: Its cognate antigen is unknown.

Constant-segment-primed 5'RACE gave TCR alpha and TCR beta cDNA libraries with sample barcodes and UMIs. TCRdb called the 5' RACE reads again in MiXCR, with one record for every CDR3 protein. The data contain roughly 380,000 distinct CDR3 sequences, 28% of them singletons. This CDR3 spans 17 amino acids. Trimming cost V 1 base and J 4 bases; bases outside gene matches: 5. Germline assignment: CDR1 MNHNS and CDR2 SASEGT. This sequence joins TRBV6-1 and TRBJ2-1; 12 bases agree with TRBD2. The clonotype was recovered from an adult woman who had mild COVID-19 (a few samples of this study predate the infection). Cell type and time point are not known. Sequenced material: PBMCs or a T cell subset sorted from them (not recorded which). As DNA, the CDR3 is TGTGCCAGCAGTGAAGAGGCTAGCGGGAGGGGATACAATGAGCAGTTCTTC. This encodes CASSEEASGRGYNEQFF.